The 11 T cell receptor beta chains below come from one sample, sequenced in a study of neurological immune-mediated disorders. A single record per CDR3 protein comes from TCRdb applying MiXCR to the 5' RACE reads. The data contain 78,000 or so distinct CDR3 sequences, 5% to 6% of them singletons. The specimen sequenced was PBMCs. The receptor source for this set is a woman under 40 with multiple sclerosis.

At least ten counts were recorded for this clonotype. The chain employs TRBV12-3 or TRBV12-4 and TRBJ2-1; D is ambiguous. The CDR3 has 11 amino acids. V was trimmed by 6 bases and J by 9 bases, leaving 9 bases between them. The CDR3 nucleotides read TGTGCCAGCAGCAGGCTCGGTGAGCAGTTCTTC. Residues: CASSRLGEQFF.

There are many counts of this clonotype. V usage is TRBV5-1 and J usage is TRBJ2-2, with D hard to call. Trimming removed 3 bases at V and 4 bases at J, with 10 bases between. Germline CDR1 and CDR2: SGHRS and YFSETQ. The CDR3 has 14 amino acids. The CDR3 region is CASSYGSGTGELFF. The CDR3 bases are TGCGCCAGCAGCTATGGAAGTGGCACCGGGGAGCTGTTTTTT. Full variable domain (outside the CDR3, taken from reference TRBV5-1 and TRBJ2-2): KAGVTQTPRYLIKTRGQQVTLSCSPISGHRSVSWYQQTPGQGLQFLFEYFSETQRNKGNFPGRFSGRQFSNSRSEMNVSTLELGDSALYLCASSYGSGTGELFFGEGSRLTVL.

This clonotype occurred a few times. Germline is not matched at one junction end, which may reflect a read error. V usage is TRBV11-2 and J usage is TRBJ1-6; D may be TRBD1 (6 bases). CDR1 and CDR2 (germline): SGHAT, FQNNGV. This CDR3 contains 15 residues. CDR3: CASSLDGRGNSTLNF. As DNA, the CDR3 is TGTGCCAGCAGCTTAGATGGCAGGGGTAATTCAACCCTCAACTTT.

V and J are TRBV20-1 and TRBJ2-2, with D tentatively TRBD1 (5 bases). There are 14 residues in the CDR3. V lost 1 base, J lost 2 bases, and 8 bases lay in between. In germline, CDR1 is DFQATT, CDR2 SNEGSKA (reference sequence). The CDR3 DNA sequence: TGCAGTGCTAGAGGACAGATTAACACCGGGGAGCTGTTTTTT. This sequence encodes CSARGQINTGELFF.

This clonotype was counted ten times or more. This chain connects TRBV20-1 to TRBJ2-3; 10 bases line up with TRBD2. CDR1 and CDR2 from the germline V gene are DFQATT and SNEGSKA (reference sequence). The CDR3 loop spans 16 amino acids. V lost 4 bases and J lost 0; bases outside the gene matches: 7. The CDR3 DNA sequence: TGCAGTGCTAAAACACCGGGACTAGCGAGCACAGATACGCAGTATTTT. Protein product: CSAKTPGLASTDTQYF.

This clonotype was seen repeatedly, ten times or more. The chain has TRBV7-9 and TRBJ2-3, with TRBD2 matching over 10 bases. The CDR3 length is 13 residues. The trim removed 11 bases at V and 7 bases at J, leaving 9 bases unmatched. Germline loops: CDR1 SEHNR, CDR2 FQNEAQ (reference sequence). The CDR3 nucleotides are TGTGCCTCTTCCCTAGCGGGAGAACATACGCAGTATTTT. Its translation: CASSLAGEHTQYF.

This clonotype was picked up many times. The V and J genes are TRBV7-2 and TRBJ1-2; tentative D call: TRBD1 (5 bases). CDR1 SGHTA and CDR2 FQGNSA come from the germline V gene. V lost 7 bases and J 5 bases, leaving 17 bases between the germline ends. This CDR3 spans 14 amino acids. The CDR3 protein is CASTLPRDPYGYTF. The CDR3, as DNA: TGTGCCAGCACCCTCCCCAGGGACCCGTATGGCTACACCTTC. Full variable domain (outside the CDR3, taken from reference TRBV7-2 and TRBJ1-2): GAGVSQSPSNKVTEKGKDVELRCDPISGHTALYWYRQSLGQGLEFLIYFQGNSAPDKSGLPSDRFSAERTGGSVSTLTIQRTQQEDSAVYLCASTLPRDPYGYTFGSGTRLTVV.

Of note for this clonotype: At one end, the junction sequence differs from germline, possibly due to a read error. The chain uses TRBV5-5 and TRBJ2-3; D is ambiguous. CDR3 length: 12 residues. CDR1 SGHKS and CDR2 YYEKEE come from the germline V gene (reference sequence). CDR3 loop: CDSSLVPDTQYF. CDR3 in DNA: TGTGACAGCAGCTTGGTTCCAGATACGCAGTATTTT.

V is TRBV5-4 and J is TRBJ1-1; D unclear. The germline gives CDR1 SGHNT, CDR2 YYREEE (reference sequence). Trimming shortened V by 3 bases and J by 1 base, and 7 bases separated the two germline ends. This CDR3 is 13 amino acids long. Here the CDR3 DNA reads TGTGCCAGCAGCTATGACCCGAACACTGAAGCTTTCTTT. Its protein product is CASSYDPNTEAFF. The complete variable domain, with remaining parts taken from reference TRBV5-4 and TRBJ1-1, reads ETGVTQSPTHLIKTRGQQVTLRCSSQSGHNTVSWYQQALGQGPQFIFQYYREEENGRGNFPPRFSGLQFPNYSSELNVNALELDDSALYLCASSYDPNTEAFFGQGTRLTVV.

This clonotype was observed many times. The rearrangement uses TRBV5-1 and TRBJ2-1; 9 nucleotides match TRBD1. From germline, CDR1 is SGHRS and CDR2 YFSETQ. With 4 bases clipped from V and 3 bases from J, the junction kept 5 bases outside the gene matches. This CDR3 comprises 15 residues. The CDR3 is CASSRGTGIYNEQFF. The CDR3 DNA is TGCGCCAGCAGCAGGGGGACAGGGATCTACAATGAGCAGTTCTTC. Looking up the rest from reference TRBV5-1 and TRBJ2-1 gives the full variable domain: KAGVTQTPRYLIKTRGQQVTLSCSPISGHRSVSWYQQTPGQGLQFLFEYFSETQRNKGNFPGRFSGRQFSNSRSEMNVSTLELGDSALYLCASSRGTGIYNEQFFGPGTRLTVL.

V and J are TRBV11-1 and TRBJ2-1, with 7 positions matching TRBD2. Germline V gene data show CDR1 as SGHAT and CDR2 as FQDESV (reference sequence). The trim removed 5 bases at V and 9 bases at J, leaving 13 bases unmatched. CDR3 length: 15 residues. This CDR3 is CASSPPGSWGGEQFF. The CDR3 DNA sequence: TGTGCCAGCAGCCCGCCCGGTTCCTGGGGGGGTGAGCAGTTCTTC.